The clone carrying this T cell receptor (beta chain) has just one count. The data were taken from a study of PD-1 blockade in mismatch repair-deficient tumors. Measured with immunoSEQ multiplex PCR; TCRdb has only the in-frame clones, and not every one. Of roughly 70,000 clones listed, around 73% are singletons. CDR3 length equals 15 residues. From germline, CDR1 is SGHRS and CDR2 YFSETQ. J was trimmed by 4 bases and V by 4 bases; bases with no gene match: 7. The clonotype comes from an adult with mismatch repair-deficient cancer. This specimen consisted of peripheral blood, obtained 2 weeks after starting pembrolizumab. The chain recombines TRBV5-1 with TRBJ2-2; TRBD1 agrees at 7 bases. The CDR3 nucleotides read TGCGCCAGCAGCGCCAGACAGGGCGGCACCGGGGAGCTGTTTTTT. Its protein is CASSARQGGTGELFF.